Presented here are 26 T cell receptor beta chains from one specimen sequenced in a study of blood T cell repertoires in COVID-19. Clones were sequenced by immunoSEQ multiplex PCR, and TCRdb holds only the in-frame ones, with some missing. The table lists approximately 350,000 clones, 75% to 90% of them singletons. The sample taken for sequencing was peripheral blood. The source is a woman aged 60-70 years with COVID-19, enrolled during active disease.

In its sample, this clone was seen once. CDR3 DNA: TGTGCCAGCAGCCCCAGGGGGGGGACAGGGGATGAAGCTTTCTTT. It is translated as CASSPRGGTGDEAFF. This chain links TRBV7-6 with TRBJ1-1; 10 bases fit TRBD1. CDR3 length: 15 amino acids. Germline assignment: CDR1 SGHVS and CDR2 FNYEAQ. Trimming at V came to 5 bases and at J to 7 bases, leaving 10 bases not matched to a gene.

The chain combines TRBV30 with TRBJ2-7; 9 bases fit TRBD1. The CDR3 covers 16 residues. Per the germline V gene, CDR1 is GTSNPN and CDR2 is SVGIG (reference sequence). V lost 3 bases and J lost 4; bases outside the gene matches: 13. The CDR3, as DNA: TGTGCCTGGAGAGAAAGCGCCGGGACAGGGAGATACGAGCAGTACTTC. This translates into CAWRESAGTGRYEQYF.

CDR3 amino acids: CASSSGQGVSDTEAFF. The CDR3 nucleotides are TGTGCCAGCAGCTCGGGACAGGGGGTTTCCGACACTGAAGCTTTCTTT. The rearrangement uses TRBV7-9 and TRBJ1-1; 11 bases match TRBD1. Germline V lookup: CDR1 SEHNR, CDR2 FQNEAQ (reference sequence). V dropped 4 bases and J dropped 3; count of bases not matched to a gene: 7. This CDR3 has 16 residues.

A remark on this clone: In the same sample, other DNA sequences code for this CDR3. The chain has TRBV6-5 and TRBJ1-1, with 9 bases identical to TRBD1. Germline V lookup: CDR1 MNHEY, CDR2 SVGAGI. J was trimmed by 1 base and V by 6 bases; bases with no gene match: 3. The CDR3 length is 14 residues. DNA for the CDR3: TGTGCCAGCAGCCTGGGACAGGGGAACACTGAAGCTTTCTTT. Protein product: CASSLGQGNTEAFF.

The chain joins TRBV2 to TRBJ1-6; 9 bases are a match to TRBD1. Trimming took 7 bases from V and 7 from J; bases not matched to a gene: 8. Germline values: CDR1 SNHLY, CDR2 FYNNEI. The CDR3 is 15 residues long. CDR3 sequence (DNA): TGTGCCAGCACCGGGGACAGGGTCGGCAATTCACCCCTCCACTTT. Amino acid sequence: CASTGDRVGNSPLHF.

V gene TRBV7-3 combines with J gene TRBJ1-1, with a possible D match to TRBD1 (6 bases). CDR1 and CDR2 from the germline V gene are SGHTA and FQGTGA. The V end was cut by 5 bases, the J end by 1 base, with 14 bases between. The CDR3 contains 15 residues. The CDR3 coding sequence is TGTGCCAGCAGCCCACAGGGTTCAGGGAACACTGAAGCTTTCTTT. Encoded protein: CASSPQGSGNTEAFF.

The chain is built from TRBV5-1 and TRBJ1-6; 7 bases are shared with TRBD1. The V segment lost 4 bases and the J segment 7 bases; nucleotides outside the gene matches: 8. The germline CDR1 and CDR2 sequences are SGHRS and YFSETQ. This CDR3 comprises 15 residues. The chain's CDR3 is CASSDTGTANSPLHF. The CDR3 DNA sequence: TGCGCCAGCAGCGATACCGGGACAGCAAATTCACCCCTCCACTTT.

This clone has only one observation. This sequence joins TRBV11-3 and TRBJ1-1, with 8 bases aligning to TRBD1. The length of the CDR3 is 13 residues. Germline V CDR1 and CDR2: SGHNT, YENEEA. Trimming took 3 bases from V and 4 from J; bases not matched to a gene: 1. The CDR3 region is CASSFGTGTEAFF. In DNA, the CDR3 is TGTGCCAGCAGCTTCGGGACAGGCACTGAAGCTTTCTTT.

This CDR3 is CASRIKRAGGPDTQYF. CDR3 DNA sequence: TGTGCCAGCAGAATCAAGAGGGCGGGGGGCCCAGATACGCAGTATTTT. The genes are TRBV6-4 and TRBJ2-3; 8 nucleotides match TRBD2. With 6 bases clipped from V and 4 bases from J, the junction kept 12 bases outside the gene matches. Germline V gene data show CDR1 as MRHNA and CDR2 as SNTAGT. CDR3 length: 16 amino acids.

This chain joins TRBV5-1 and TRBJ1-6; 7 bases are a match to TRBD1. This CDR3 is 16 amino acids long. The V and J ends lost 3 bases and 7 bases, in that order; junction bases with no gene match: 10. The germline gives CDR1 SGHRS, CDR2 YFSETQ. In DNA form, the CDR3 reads TGCGCCAGCAGCTCGACAGGGTCCTTTGGGAATTCACCCCTCCACTTT. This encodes CASSSTGSFGNSPLHF.

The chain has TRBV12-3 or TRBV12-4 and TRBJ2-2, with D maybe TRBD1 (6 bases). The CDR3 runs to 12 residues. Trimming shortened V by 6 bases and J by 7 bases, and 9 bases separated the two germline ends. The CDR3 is CASSRGVGELFF. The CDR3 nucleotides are TGTGCCAGCAGCAGGGGTGTCGGGGAGCTGTTTTTT.

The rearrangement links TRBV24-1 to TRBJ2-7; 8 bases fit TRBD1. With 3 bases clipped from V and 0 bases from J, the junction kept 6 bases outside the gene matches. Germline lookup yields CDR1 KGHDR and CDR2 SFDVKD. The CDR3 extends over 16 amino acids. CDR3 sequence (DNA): TGTGCCACCAGTGATCTTCGACAGGGGTACTCCTACGAGCAGTACTTC. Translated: CATSDLRQGYSYEQYF.

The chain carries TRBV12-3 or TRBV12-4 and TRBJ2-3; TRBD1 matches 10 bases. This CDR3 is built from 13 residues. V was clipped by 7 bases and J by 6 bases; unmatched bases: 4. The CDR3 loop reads CASTLGQGDTQYF. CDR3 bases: TGTGCCAGCACTTTGGGACAGGGGGATACGCAGTATTTT.

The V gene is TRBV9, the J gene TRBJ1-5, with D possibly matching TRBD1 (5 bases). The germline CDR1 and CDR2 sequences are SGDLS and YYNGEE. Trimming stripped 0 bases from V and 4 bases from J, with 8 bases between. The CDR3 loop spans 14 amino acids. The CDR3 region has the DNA TGTGCCAGCAGCGTAGTCAAGGGGAATCAGCCCCAGCATTTT. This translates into CASSVVKGNQPQHF.

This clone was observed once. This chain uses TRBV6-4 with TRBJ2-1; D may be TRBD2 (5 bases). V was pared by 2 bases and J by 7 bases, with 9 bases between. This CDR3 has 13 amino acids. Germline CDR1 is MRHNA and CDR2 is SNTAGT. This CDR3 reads CASSDGLANEQFF. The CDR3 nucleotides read TGTGCCAGCAGTGACGGTCTAGCAAATGAGCAGTTCTTC.

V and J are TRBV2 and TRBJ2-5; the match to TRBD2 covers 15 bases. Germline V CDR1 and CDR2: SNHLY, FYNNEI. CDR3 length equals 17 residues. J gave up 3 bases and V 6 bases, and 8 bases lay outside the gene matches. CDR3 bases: TGTGCCAGCAGGAGTCAGGGACTAGCGGGGGGCAAAGAGACCCAGTACTTC. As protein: CASRSQGLAGGKETQYF.

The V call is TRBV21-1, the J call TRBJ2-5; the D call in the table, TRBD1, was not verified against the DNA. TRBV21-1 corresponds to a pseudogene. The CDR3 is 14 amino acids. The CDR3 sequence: CASSRGARGETQYF. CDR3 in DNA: TGTGCCAGCAGCAGAGGAGCTAGGGGGGAGACCCAGTACTTC.

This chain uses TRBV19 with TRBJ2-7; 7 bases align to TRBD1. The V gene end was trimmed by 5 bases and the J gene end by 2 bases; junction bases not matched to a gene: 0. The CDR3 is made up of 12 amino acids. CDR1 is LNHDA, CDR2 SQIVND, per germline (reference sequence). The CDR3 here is CASSDRAYEQYF. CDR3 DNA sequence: TGTGCCAGTAGTGACAGGGCCTACGAGCAGTACTTC.

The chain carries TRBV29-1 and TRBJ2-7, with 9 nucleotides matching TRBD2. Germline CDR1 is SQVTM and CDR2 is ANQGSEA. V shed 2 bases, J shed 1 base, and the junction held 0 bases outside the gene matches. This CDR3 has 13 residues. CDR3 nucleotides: TGCAGCGTTGAAAGCGGGGGGTCCTACGAGCAGTACTTC. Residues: CSVESGGSYEQYF.

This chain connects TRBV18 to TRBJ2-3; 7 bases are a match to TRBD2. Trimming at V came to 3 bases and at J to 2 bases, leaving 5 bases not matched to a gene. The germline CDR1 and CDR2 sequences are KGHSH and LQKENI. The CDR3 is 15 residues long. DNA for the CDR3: TGTGCCAGCTCACCTGGGGGGGACTACACAGATACGCAGTATTTT. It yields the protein CASSPGGDYTDTQYF. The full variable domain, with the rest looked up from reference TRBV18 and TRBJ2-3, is NAGVMQNPRHLVRRRGQEARLRCSPMKGHSHVYWYRQLPEEGLKFMVYLQKENIIDESGMPKERFSAEFPKEGPSILRIQQVVRGDSAAYFCASSPGGDYTDTQYFGPGTRLTVL.

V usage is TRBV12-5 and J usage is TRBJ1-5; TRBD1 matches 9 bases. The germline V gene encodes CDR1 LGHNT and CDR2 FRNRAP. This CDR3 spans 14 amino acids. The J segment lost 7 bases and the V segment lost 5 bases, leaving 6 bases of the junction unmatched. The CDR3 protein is CASGPGQGRQPQHF. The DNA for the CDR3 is TGTGCTAGTGGTCCCGGACAGGGGAGGCAGCCCCAGCATTTT.

CDR3 bases: TGTGCCAGCAGCTTAGGGGAGGGGTTGGGCACTGAAGCTTTCTTT. Residues: CASSLGEGLGTEAFF. The rearrangement uses TRBV7-3 and TRBJ1-1, with D possibly TRBD1 on 5 matching bases. The CDR3 length is 15 residues. V lost 2 bases, J lost 4 bases, and 14 bases lay in between. Germline V CDR1 and CDR2: SGHTA, FQGTGA. Full variable domain (remainder filled in from reference TRBV7-3 and TRBJ1-1): GAGVSQTPSNKVTEKGKYVELRCDPISGHTALYWYRQSLGQGPEFLIYFQGTGAADDSGLPNDRFFAVRPEGSVSTLKIQRTERGDSAVYLCASSLGEGLGTEAFFGQGTRLTVV.

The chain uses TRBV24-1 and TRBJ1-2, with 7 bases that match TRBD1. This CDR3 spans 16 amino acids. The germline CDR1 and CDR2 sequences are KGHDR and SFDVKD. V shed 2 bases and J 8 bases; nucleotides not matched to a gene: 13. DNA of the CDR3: TGTGCCACCAGTGATTCGTCACCTGGACAGGTCGGAGGCTACACCTTC. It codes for CATSDSSPGQVGGYTF.

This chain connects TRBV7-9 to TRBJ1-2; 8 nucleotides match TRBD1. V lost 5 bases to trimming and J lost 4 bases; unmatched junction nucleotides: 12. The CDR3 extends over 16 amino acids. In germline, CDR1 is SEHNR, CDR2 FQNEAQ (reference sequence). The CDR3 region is CASSRWTGRTIYGYTF. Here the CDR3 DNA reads TGTGCCAGCAGCCGTTGGACAGGGCGGACCATCTATGGCTACACCTTC.

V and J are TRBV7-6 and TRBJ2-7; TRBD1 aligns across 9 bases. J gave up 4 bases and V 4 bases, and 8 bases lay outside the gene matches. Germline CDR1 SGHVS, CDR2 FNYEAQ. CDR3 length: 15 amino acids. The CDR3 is CASSSPSTGGYEQYF. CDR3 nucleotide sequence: TGTGCCAGCAGCTCCCCTTCGACAGGGGGATACGAGCAGTACTTC. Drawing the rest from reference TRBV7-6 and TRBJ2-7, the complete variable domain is GAGVSQSPRYKVTKRGQDVALRCDPISGHVSLYWYRQALGQGPEFLTYFNYEAQQDKSGLPNDRFSAERPEGSISTLTIQRTEQRDSAMYRCASSSPSTGGYEQYFGPGTRLTVT.

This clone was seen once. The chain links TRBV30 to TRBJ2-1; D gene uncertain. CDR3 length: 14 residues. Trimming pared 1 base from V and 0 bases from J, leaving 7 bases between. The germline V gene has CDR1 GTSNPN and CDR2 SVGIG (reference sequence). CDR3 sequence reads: CAWSASSSYNEQFF. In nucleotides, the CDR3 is TGTGCCTGGAGTGCCTCGAGCTCCTACAATGAGCAGTTCTTC.